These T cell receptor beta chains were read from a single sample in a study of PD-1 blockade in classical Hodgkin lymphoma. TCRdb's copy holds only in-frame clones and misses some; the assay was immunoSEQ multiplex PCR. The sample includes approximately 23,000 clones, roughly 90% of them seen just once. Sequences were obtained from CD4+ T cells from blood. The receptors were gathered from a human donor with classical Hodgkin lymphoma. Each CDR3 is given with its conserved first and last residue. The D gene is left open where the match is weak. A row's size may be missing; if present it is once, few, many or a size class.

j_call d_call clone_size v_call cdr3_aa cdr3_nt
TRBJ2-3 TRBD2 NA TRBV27 CASSRYVAGGQDTQYF TGTGCCAGCAGTCGTTACGTAGCGGGAGGGCAAGATACGCAGTATTTT
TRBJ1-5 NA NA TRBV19 CASSRQGNQPQHF TGTGCCAGTAGCCGGCAGGGAAATCAGCCCCAACATTTT
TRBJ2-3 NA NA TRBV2 CASSVLGTDTQYF TGTGCCAGCAGTGTTCTGGGCACAGATACGCAGTATTTT
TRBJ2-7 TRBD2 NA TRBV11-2 CASSLALAGGQSYEQYF TGTGCCAGCAGCTTAGCCCTAGCGGGGGGGCAATCCTACGAGCAGTACTTC
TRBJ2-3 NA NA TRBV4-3 CASSQDRWTDTQYF TGCGCCAGCAGCCAAGATCGGTGGACAGATACGCAGTATTTT
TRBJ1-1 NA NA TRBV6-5 CASSYSDGFTEAFF TGTGCCAGCAGTTACTCGGACGGTTTCACTGAAGCTTTCTTT
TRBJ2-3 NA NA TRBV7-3 CASSFTWGDTQYF TGTGCCAGCAGCTTCACGTGGGGAGATACGCAGTATTTT
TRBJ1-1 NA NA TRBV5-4 CASSLGLQNTEAFF TGTGCCAGCAGCTTGGGACTCCAAAACACTGAAGCTTTCTTT
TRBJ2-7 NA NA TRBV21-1 CASRQGSYEQYF TGTGCCAGCAGGCAGGGGTCCTACGAGCAGTACTTC
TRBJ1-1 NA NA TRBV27 CASSLWGTLNTEAFF TGTGCCAGCAGTTTATGGGGGACACTCAACACTGAAGCTTTCTTT
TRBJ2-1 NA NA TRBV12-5 CASGSSGTGLEGDNEQFF TGTGCTAGTGGTTCTTCAGGGACCGGACTAGAGGGGGACAATGAGCAGTTCTTC
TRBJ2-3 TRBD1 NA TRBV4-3 CASSQKPGTGLTDTQYF TGCGCCAGCAGCCAGAAACCCGGGACAGGGCTCACAGATACGCAGTATTTT
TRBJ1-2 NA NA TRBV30 CAWSSQGGAAIYGYTF TGTGCCTGGAGCAGTCAGGGTGGGGCGGCAATCTATGGCTACACCTTC
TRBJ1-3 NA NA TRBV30 CAWSQPGNTIYF TGTGCCTGGAGCCAGCCCGGAAACACCATATATTTT
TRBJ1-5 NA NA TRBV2 CASSETTAGNQPQHF TGTGCCAGCAGCGAAACTACAGCGGGGAATCAGCCCCAGCATTTT
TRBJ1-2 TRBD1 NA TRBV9 CASSPQTGRGYGYTF TGTGCCAGCAGCCCCCAGACAGGGAGGGGTTATGGCTACACCTTC
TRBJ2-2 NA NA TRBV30 CAWSRGPPAGELFF TGTGCCTGGAGCCGGGGACCGCCTGCCGGGGAGCTGTTTTTT
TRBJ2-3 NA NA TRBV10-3 CATAERTDTQYF TGTGCCACCGCCGAGCGGACAGATACGCAGTATTTT
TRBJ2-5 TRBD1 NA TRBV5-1 CASSKGQGFQETQYF TGCGCCAGCAGCAAGGGACAGGGCTTCCAAGAGACCCAGTACTTC
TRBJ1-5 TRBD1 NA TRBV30 CAWSVSDRGYNQPQHF TGTGCCTGGAGTGTATCGGACAGGGGATACAATCAGCCCCAGCATTTT
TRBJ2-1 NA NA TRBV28 CASSSYGGSSYNEQFF TGTGCCAGCAGTTCCTACGGGGGAAGCTCCTACAATGAGCAGTTCTTC
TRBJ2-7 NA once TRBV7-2 CASSSSGRAGPLRGEQYF TGTGCCAGCAGCTCTTCGGGCAGGGCGGGACCTCTTCGCGGCGAGCAGTACTTC
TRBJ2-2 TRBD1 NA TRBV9 CASSIGTGNTGELFF TGTGCCAGCAGCATAGGGACAGGGAACACCGGGGAGCTGTTTTTT
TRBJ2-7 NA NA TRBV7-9 CASTRSSGTYEQYF TGTGCCAGCACCCGCTCCTCAGGGACCTACGAGCAGTACTTC
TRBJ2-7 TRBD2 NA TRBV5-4 CASSQQLAGLAYEQYF TGTGCCAGCAGCCAACAACTAGCGGGATTAGCCTACGAGCAGTACTTC
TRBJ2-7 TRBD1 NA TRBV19 CASSIGTGFFYEQYF TGTGCCAGTAGTATCGGGACAGGGTTTTTCTACGAGCAGTACTTC
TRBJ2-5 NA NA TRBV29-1 CSARLTGLNQETQYF TGCAGCGCCCGACTCACGGGACTGAACCAAGAGACCCAGTACTTC
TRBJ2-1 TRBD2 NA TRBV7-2 CASRASGGSGEQFF TGTGCCAGCAGAGCTAGCGGGGGCTCCGGTGAGCAGTTCTTC
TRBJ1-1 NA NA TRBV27 CASSFRVRTEAFF TGTGCCAGCAGTTTTAGGGTGCGCACTGAAGCTTTCTTT
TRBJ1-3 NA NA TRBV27 CASSFTAGNTIYF TGTGCCAGCAGTTTCACAGCTGGAAACACCATATATTTT
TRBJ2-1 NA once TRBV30 CAWSEEVGNEQFF TGTGCCTGGAGTGAGGAGGTTGGAAATGAGCAGTTCTTC
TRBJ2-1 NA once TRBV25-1 CASTNGGYNEQFF TGTGCCAGCACCAATGGGGGATACAATGAGCAGTTCTTC
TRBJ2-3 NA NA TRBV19 CASSQRWNTDTQYF TGTGCCAGTAGTCAGAGATGGAACACAGATACGCAGTATTTT
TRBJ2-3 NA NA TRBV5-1 CASSFGGLTATDTQYF TGCGCCAGCAGCTTTGGGGGACTTACCGCCACAGATACGCAGTATTTT
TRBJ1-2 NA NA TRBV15 CATSNGRDYGYTF TGTGCCACCAGCAATGGACGTGACTATGGCTACACCTTC
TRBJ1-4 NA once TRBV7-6 CASSAYGGTNEKLFF TGTGCCAGCAGCGCTTATGGGGGAACTAATGAAAAACTGTTTTTT
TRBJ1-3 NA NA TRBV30 CAWSVAVTSSSGNTIYF TGTGCCTGGAGTGTAGCAGTCACATCTAGCTCCGGAAACACCATATATTTT
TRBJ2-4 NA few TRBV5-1 CASSPGRGDIQYF TGCGCCAGCAGCCCAGGGCGAGGGGACATTCAGTACTTC
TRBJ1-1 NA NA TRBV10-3 CAISEPNQGRVHTEAFF TGTGCCATCAGTGAGCCAAACCAGGGGAGGGTCCACACTGAAGCTTTCTTT
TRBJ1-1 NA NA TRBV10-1 CASTHRLTEAFF TGCGCCAGCACGCACAGACTGACTGAAGCTTTCTTT
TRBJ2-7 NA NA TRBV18 CASSPPGGPYEQYF TGTGCCAGCTCACCACCTGGGGGACCCTACGAGCAGTACTTC
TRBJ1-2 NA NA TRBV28 CASSPRDLRLLYGYTF TGTGCCAGCAGTCCCCGGGACCTTCGCCTTCTCTATGGCTACACCTTC
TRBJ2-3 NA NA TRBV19 CASRMTDTQYF TGTGCCAGTAGGATGACAGATACGCAGTATTTT
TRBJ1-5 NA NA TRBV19 CASSPVDQPQHF TGTGCCAGTAGCCCCGTCGATCAGCCCCAGCATTTT
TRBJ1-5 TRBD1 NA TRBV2 CASSSRQGSNQPQHF TGTGCCAGCAGTTCAAGACAGGGGTCGAATCAGCCCCAGCATTTT
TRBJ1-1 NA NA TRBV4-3 CASSQVVAGGGTEAFF TGCGCCAGCAGCCAAGTCGTCGCCGGGGGAGGAACTGAAGCTTTCTTT
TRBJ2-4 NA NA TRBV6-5 CASSYGGVLAKNIQYF TGTGCCAGCAGTTACGGGGGCGTCTTAGCCAAAAACATTCAGTACTTC
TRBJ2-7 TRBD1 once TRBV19 CASSTRDRGVNEQYF TGTGCCAGTAGTACCCGGGACAGGGGGGTGAACGAGCAGTACTTC
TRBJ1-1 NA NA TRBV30 CAWSRRVATEAFF TGTGCCTGGAGTAGGAGGGTAGCCACTGAAGCTTTCTTT
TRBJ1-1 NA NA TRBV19 CASSGGEAVTEAFF TGTGCCAGTAGCGGGGGGGAAGCGGTCACTGAAGCTTTCTTT
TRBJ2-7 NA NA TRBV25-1 CASSGRQGWYEQYF TGTGCCAGCAGTGGAAGGCAGGGGTGGTACGAGCAGTACTTC
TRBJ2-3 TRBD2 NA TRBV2 CASRVTGTSMYF TGTGCCAGCAGAGTCACCGGGACTAGTATGTATTTT
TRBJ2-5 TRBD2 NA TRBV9 CASSETSGGTGETQYF TGTGCCAGCAGCGAAACTAGCGGGGGGACCGGCGAGACCCAGTACTTC
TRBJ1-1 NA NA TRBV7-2 CASSPQGNTEAFF TGTGCCAGCAGCCCACAAGGGAACACTGAAGCTTTCTTT
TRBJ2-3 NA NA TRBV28 CASSFPAVHTQYF TGTGCCAGCAGTTTCCCCGCCGTCCATACGCAGTATTTT
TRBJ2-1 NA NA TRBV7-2 CASSLVRVEQFF TGTGCCAGCAGCTTAGTTAGGGTTGAGCAGTTCTTC
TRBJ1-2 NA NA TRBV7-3 CASSPNRDVYGYTF TGTGCCAGCAGCCCAAACCGGGACGTCTATGGCTACACCTTC